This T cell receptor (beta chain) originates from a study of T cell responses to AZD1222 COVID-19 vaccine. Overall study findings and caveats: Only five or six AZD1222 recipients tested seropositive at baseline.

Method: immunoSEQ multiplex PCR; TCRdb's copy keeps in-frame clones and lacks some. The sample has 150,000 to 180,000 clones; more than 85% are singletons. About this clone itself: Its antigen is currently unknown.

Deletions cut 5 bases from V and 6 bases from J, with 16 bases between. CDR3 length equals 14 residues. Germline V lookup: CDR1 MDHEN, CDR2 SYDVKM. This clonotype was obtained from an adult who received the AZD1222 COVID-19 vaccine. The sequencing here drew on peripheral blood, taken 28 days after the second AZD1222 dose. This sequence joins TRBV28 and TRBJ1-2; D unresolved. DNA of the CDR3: TGTGCCAGCAGTCCCGAGGGCACTAGCGATGGCTACACCTTC. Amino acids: CASSPEGTSDGYTF.